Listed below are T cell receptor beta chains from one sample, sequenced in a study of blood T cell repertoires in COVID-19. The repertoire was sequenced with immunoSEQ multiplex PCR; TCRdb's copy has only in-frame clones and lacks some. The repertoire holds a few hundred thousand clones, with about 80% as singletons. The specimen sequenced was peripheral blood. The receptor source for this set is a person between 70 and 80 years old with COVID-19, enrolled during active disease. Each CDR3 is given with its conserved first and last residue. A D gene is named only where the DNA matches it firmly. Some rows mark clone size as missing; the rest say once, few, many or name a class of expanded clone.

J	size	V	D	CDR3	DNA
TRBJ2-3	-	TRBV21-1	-	CASSKRDSSNWDTDTQYF	TGTGCCAGCAGCAAACGGGACTCGTCAAATTGGGACACAGATACGCAGTATTTT
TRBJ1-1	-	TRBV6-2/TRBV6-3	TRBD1	CASSYSTKGGQGTNTEAFF	TGTGCCAGCAGTTACTCGACAAAGGGTGGACAGGGGACAAACACTGAAGCTTTCTTT
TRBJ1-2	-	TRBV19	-	CASSTTQANYGYTF	TGTGCCAGTAGTACCACACAGGCTAACTATGGCTACACCTTC
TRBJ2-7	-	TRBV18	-	CASSRALSGVNLYEQYF	TGTGCCAGCTCGCGGGCCCTCTCCGGGGTTAATCTCTACGAGCAGTACTTC
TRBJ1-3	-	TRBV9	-	CASSVTRGGNTIYF	TGTGCCAGCAGCGTAACAAGGGGGGGAAACACCATATATTTT
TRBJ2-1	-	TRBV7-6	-	CASSTIPPATQYEQFF	TGTGCCAGCAGCACCATCCCCCCCGCCACTCAATATGAGCAGTTCTTC
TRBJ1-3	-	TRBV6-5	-	CATRGYGGNTIYF	TGTGCCACTCGGGGTTACGGTGGAAACACCATATATTTT
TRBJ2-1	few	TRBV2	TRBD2	CASRKLAGGFNEQFF	TGTGCCAGCAGGAAACTAGCGGGGGGGTTTAATGAGCAGTTCTTC
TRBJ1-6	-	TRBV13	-	CASSQYSVSNSPLHF	TGTGCCAGCAGCCAATACTCGGTCTCTAATTCACCCCTCCACTTT
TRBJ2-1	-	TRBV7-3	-	CASSSTARAGQFF	TGTGCCAGCAGCTCCACAGCCCGAGCAGGGCAGTTCTTC
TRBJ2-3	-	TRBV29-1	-	CSVEDRRGTQYF	TGCAGCGTTGAAGATCGCAGGGGTACGCAGTATTTT
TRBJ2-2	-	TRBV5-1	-	CASSLAGNTGELFF	TGCGCCAGCAGCTTGGCGGGGAACACCGGGGAGCTGTTTTTT
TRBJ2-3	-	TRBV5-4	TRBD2	CASSLGERGTDTQYF	TGTGCCAGCAGCTTGGGGGAGCGGGGGACAGATACGCAGTATTTT
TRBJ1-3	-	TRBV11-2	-	CASSARDTIYF	TGTGCCAGCAGCGCCAGGGACACCATATATTTT
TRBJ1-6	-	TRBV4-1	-	CASSQDWGVLNSPLHF	TGCGCCAGCAGCCAAGATTGGGGGGTCCTTAATTCACCCCTCCACTTT
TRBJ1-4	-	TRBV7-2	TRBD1	CASSLVAGQGEKLFF	TGTGCCAGCAGCTTAGTAGCGGGACAGGGCGAAAAACTGTTTTTT
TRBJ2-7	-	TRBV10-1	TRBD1	CARPLRDRGFDEQYF	TGCGCCAGACCCCTCCGGGACAGGGGGTTCGACGAGCAGTACTTC
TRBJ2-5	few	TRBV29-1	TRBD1	CSVNRGALETQYF	TGCAGCGTTAACAGGGGTGCATTGGAGACCCAGTACTTC
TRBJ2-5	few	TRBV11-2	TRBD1	CASSSHRTGGSETQYF	TGTGCCAGCAGCAGCCATCGGACAGGGGGTTCAGAGACCCAGTACTTC
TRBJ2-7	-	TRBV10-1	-	CASSEGHEQYF	TGCGCCAGCAGTGAGGGCCACGAGCAGTACTTC
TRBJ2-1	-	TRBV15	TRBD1	CATSRSPQGQGPGNEQFF	TGTGCCACCAGCAGATCCCCTCAGGGACAGGGCCCGGGCAATGAGCAGTTCTTC
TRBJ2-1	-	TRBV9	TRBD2	CASSARGGTYNEQFF	TGTGCCAGCAGCGCACGCGGGGGGACCTACAATGAGCAGTTCTTC
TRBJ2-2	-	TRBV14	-	CASSQGSSVYGELFF	TGTGCCAGCAGCCAAGGTAGCAGCGTCTACGGGGAGCTGTTTTTT
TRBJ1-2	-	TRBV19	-	CASSARSNYGYTF	TGTGCCAGTAGTGCCAGATCTAACTATGGCTACACCTTC
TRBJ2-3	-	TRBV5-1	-	CASSTEISTDTQYF	TGCGCCAGCAGCACTGAGATTAGCACAGATACGCAGTATTTT
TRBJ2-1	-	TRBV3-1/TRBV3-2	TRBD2	CASSQDSGGSYNEQFF	TGTGCCAGCAGCCAAGATAGCGGGGGGTCCTACAATGAGCAGTTCTTC
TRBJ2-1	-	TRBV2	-	CASRARLAEQFF	TGTGCCAGCAGGGCCAGACTTGCTGAGCAGTTCTTC
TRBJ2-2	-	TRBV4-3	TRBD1	CASSHRQGPHTGELFF	TGCGCCAGCAGCCACCGACAGGGACCCCACACCGGGGAGCTGTTTTTT
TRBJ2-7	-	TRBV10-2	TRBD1	CASTQDRVLNEQYF	TGCGCCAGCACACAGGACAGGGTTTTGAATGAGCAGTACTTC